The next 13 T cell receptor beta chains were all read from a single sample in a study of cytomegalovirus exposure and HLA in healthy donors. Primers included in the PCR were 60 Vbeta and 13 Jbeta primers. Generated by immunoSEQ multiplex PCR, the TCRdb table keeps only in-frame clones and is missing some. The sample consists of 180,000 or so clones, roughly 70% of them appearing once. The specimen sequenced was PBMCs. Every receptor here comes from a male donor in good health and CMV-seronegative.

The V gene is TRBV10-3, the J gene TRBJ2-1, with TRBD1 identical over 7 bases. With 3 bases clipped from V and 4 bases from J, the junction kept 9 bases outside the gene matches. Germline CDR1 is ENHRY and CDR2 is SYGVKD. The CDR3 length is 16 residues. In DNA, the CDR3 is TGTGCCATCAGTGAACTGACCGGGACAGCATACAATGAGCAGTTCTTC. Its protein is CAISELTGTAYNEQFF.

The genes are TRBV6-1 and TRBJ1-1; weak D call: TRBD1 (6 bases). V lost 6 bases, J lost 1 base, and 9 bases lay in between. This CDR3 is built from 13 residues. Germline assignment: CDR1 MNHNS and CDR2 SASEGT. CDR3 in amino acids: CASRRTANTEAFF. CDR3 sequence (DNA): TGTGCCAGCAGGCGGACAGCGAACACTGAAGCTTTCTTT.

The chain couples TRBV30 to TRBJ2-3; no clear D. The CDR3 has 14 residues. CDR1 and CDR2 (germline): GTSNPN, SVGIG (reference sequence). The ends were cut back, 0 bases at V and 0 bases at J, with 7 bases in the middle. CDR3 loop: CAWSVLSSTDTQYF. For the CDR3, the DNA is TGTGCCTGGAGTGTCCTATCGAGCACAGATACGCAGTATTTT.

The J gene is TRBJ2-7, the V gene TRBV15; D unresolved. The V and J ends lost 2 bases and 7 bases respectively, with 9 bases between them. Germline V lookup: CDR1 LNHNV, CDR2 YYDKDF (reference sequence). The CDR3 is 12 residues long. CDR3 in amino acids: CATSRNGEEQYF. CDR3 DNA sequence: TGTGCCACCAGCAGAAATGGAGAAGAGCAGTACTTC. Full variable domain (missing parts from reference TRBV15 and TRBJ2-7): DAMVIQNPRYQVTQFGKPVTLSCSQTLNHNVMYWYQQKSSQAPKLLFHYYDKDFNNEADTPDNFQSRRPNTSFCFLDIRSPGLGDTAMYLCATSRNGEEQYFGPGTRLTVT.

This clone was detected a few times. The chain recombines TRBV19 with TRBJ2-1, with no clear D. This CDR3 has 13 residues. Germline CDR1 LNHDA, CDR2 SQIVND (reference sequence). Trimming pared 2 bases from V and 4 bases from J, leaving 6 bases between. In DNA form, the CDR3 reads TGTGCCAGTAGTATAAGCCCTTACAATGAGCAGTTCTTC. Protein: CASSISPYNEQFF.

This chain connects TRBV6-5 to TRBJ2-7; the match to TRBD1 covers 12 bases. The CDR3 sequence is 14 residues long. Trimming at V came to 6 bases and at J to 5 bases, leaving 5 bases not matched to a gene. Looked up from germline, CDR1 is MNHEY and CDR2 is SVGAGI. The CDR3: CASSPGTGGHEQYF. CDR3 nucleotide sequence: TGTGCCAGCAGCCCCGGGACAGGGGGCCACGAGCAGTACTTC.

V is TRBV28 and J is TRBJ1-1; D is possibly TRBD1 (5 bases). The germline CDR1 and CDR2 sequences are MDHEN and SYDVKM. Trimming took off 3 bases at V and 1 base at J, with 9 bases between the two ends. CDR3 length: 14 amino acids. The CDR3: CASSFNQGNTEAFF. The CDR3 DNA sequence: TGTGCCAGCAGTTTTAACCAGGGGAACACTGAAGCTTTCTTT.

This chain joins TRBV28 and TRBJ2-7; 8 nucleotides agree with TRBD2. From germline, CDR1 is MDHEN and CDR2 SYDVKM. V was clipped by 4 bases and J by 3 bases; unmatched bases: 5. This CDR3 contains 14 residues. CDR3 sequence (DNA): TGTGCCAGCAGTTCAAGGACTAGCAGCTACGAGCAGTACTTC. Translating it yields CASSSRTSSYEQYF.

The chain has TRBV9 and TRBJ1-2, with D perhaps TRBD1 (6 bases). This CDR3 comprises 17 residues. Germline CDR1 and CDR2: SGDLS and YYNGEE. V dropped 1 base and J dropped 8 bases, with 24 bases sitting between them. The DNA of the CDR3 is TGTGCCAGCAGCGTAATGGACCTCACAGGGCCAGACGGGGGCTACACCTTC. This codes for CASSVMDLTGPDGGYTF.

This chain connects TRBV6-1 to TRBJ2-1, with 13 positions matching TRBD2. In germline, CDR1 is MNHNS, CDR2 SASEGT. With V trimmed by 5 bases and J by 6 bases, 4 bases remained unmatched. The CDR3 runs to 15 residues. The CDR3 region has the DNA TGTGCCAGCAGTCAGGGACTAGCGGGGCCCAATGAGCAGTTCTTC. This codes for CASSQGLAGPNEQFF.

About this clone itself: Germline and junction disagree at one end, which may indicate a read error. The V gene is TRBV6-5, the J gene TRBJ2-1, with a weak D call TRBD2 (6 bases). The germline gives CDR1 MNHEY, CDR2 SVGAGI. The CDR3 is made up of 13 amino acids. In DNA, the CDR3 is TGTGCCAGCAGTTACGCGGGGAACAATGAGCAATTCTTC. Translation: CASSYAGNNEQFF.

The sample holds one count of this clone. The chain joins TRBV27 to TRBJ2-1; possible D gene TRBD1, 7 bases. CDR3 length: 14 amino acids. Trimming shortened V by 1 base and J by 8 bases, and 12 bases separated the two germline ends. The germline V gene encodes CDR1 MNHEY and CDR2 SMNVEV (reference sequence). The CDR3 here is CASSLLGQRDEQFF. The CDR3 region has the DNA TGTGCCAGCAGTTTATTGGGACAGCGGGATGAGCAGTTCTTC.

The rearrangement joins TRBV6-5 to TRBJ1-2; a possible D gene is TRBD1 (5 bases). Looked up from germline, CDR1 is MNHEY and CDR2 is SVGAGI. CDR3 length: 13 amino acids. Trimming left V 6 bases short and J 8 bases short, with 16 bases between. CDR3 loop: CASSPQGSMGYTF. CDR3 coding DNA: TGTGCCAGCAGCCCTCAGGGATCTATGGGCTACACCTTC.